This is a list of T cell receptor beta chains from one sample in a study of human T cells and chemical hapten exposure. TCRdb reanalysed the RACE reads using MiXCR and keeps one entry per CDR3 protein. This sample has roughly 38,000 distinct CDR3 sequences, with 7.5% to 8% found just once. The source material was whole blood, sampled in connection with sensitization to the hapten diphenylcyclopropenone (DPC). These receptors all stem from a woman aged 45 to 65 with alopecia areata. Some clones in this sample may be carry-over from other donors' samples. CDR3s include the opening cysteine and the closing phenylalanine or tryptophan. D genes are given only for firm matches. Part of the rows lack a size; the others show once, few, many or a class for expanded clones.

d_gene	j_gene	abundance	v_gene	CDR3nt	CDR3aa
TRBD1	TRBJ1-5	medium-sized	TRBV2	TGTGCCAGAGGGGACAGGGATAGCAATCAGCCCCAGCATTTT	CARGDRDSNQPQHF
-	TRBJ2-7	many	TRBV29-1	TGCAGCGTTGAGGAGGTAGGGTCCTACGAGCAGTACTTC	CSVEEVGSYEQYF
-	TRBJ2-6	many	TRBV21-1	TGTGCCAGCAGCAAACGCCGCCAGGCGAGCTCTGGGGCCAACGTCCTGACTTTC	CASSKRRQASSGANVLTF
-	TRBJ2-2	many	TRBV29-1	TGCAGCGTTGAGAGGAGCGGAAGCACCGGGGAGCTGTTTTTT	CSVERSGSTGELFF
TRBD2	TRBJ2-1	many	TRBV20-1	TGCAGTGCTGACAGGACTAGCTGGCAGTTCTTC	CSADRTSWQFF
-	TRBJ2-3	-	TRBV11-3	TGTGCCAGCAGCTTAGATAGAACACGTTACACAGATACGCAGTATTTT	CASSLDRTRYTDTQYF
-	TRBJ1-1	few	TRBV18	TGTGCCAGCTCACTTGGACAGCAGGGCACTGAAGCTTTCTTT	CASSLGQQGTEAFF
TRBD2	TRBJ2-7	many	TRBV7-9	TGTGCCAGCAGGGCAAGCGGACTAGCGGGAGGGTACGAGCAGTACTTC	CASRASGLAGGYEQYF
-	TRBJ2-3	many	TRBV10-3	TGTGCCATCAGACAGCCTACGGGCGGAATAGACACAGATACGCAGTATTTT	CAIRQPTGGIDTDTQYF
-	TRBJ2-3	-	TRBV29-1	TGCAGCGTTGAACCCGAGGGCGGAGATACGCAGTATTTT	CSVEPEGGDTQYF
-	TRBJ2-2	many	TRBV27	TGTGCCAGCAGTTTATCGGGGCTTCCAGCGGGGGAGCTGTTTTTT	CASSLSGLPAGELFF
TRBD2	TRBJ2-3	many	TRBV24-1	TGTGCCGCGGCTAGCGGGAGCGGTGCAGATACGCAGTATTTT	CAAASGSGADTQYF
-	TRBJ1-5	-	TRBV6-2/TRBV6-3	TGTGCCAGCAGGGATACGAGCAATCAGCCCCAGCATTTT	CASRDTSNQPQHF
TRBD1	TRBJ2-7	-	TRBV29-1	TGCAGCGTCCGGACAGGGGTCAACGAGCAGTACTTC	CSVRTGVNEQYF
TRBD1	TRBJ2-7	many	TRBV12-3/TRBV12-4	TGTGCCAGCAGTTTAGGGGGACAGGGTCCCTACGAGCAGTACTTC	CASSLGGQGPYEQYF
TRBD1	TRBJ2-3	-	TRBV20-1	TGCAGTGCTAGACAGAGCCGGACAGGGGCGGCAGATACGCAGTATTTT	CSARQSRTGAADTQYF
TRBD2	TRBJ2-3	many	TRBV6-2/TRBV6-3	TGTGCCAGCAGTGGACTAGCGGGATTCACAGATACGCAGTATTTT	CASSGLAGFTDTQYF
-	TRBJ1-2	many	TRBV7-9	TGTGCCAGCAGCCTTATGGAACAGAACTATGGCTACACCTTC	CASSLMEQNYGYTF
-	TRBJ2-3	many	TRBV12-3/TRBV12-4	TGTGCCAGCAGTTTAGAGAGGACGGCGCAGTATTTT	CASSLERTAQYF
-	TRBJ1-1	few	TRBV14	TGTGCCAGCAGCCAAGGTCGTCGCACTGAAGCTTTCTTT	CASSQGRRTEAFF
-	TRBJ2-3	-	TRBV20-1	TGCAGTGGAGGGCGCCACCTCACAGATACGCAGTATTTT	CSGGRHLTDTQYF
TRBD2	TRBJ2-5	many	TRBV29-1	TGCAGCGTTGGGACTAGCGGGAGGGCTTTGACCCTGCAAGAGACCCAGTACTTC	CSVGTSGRALTLQETQYF
-	TRBJ1-5	-	TRBV19	TGTGCCAGTCAGACGGGATATAGCAATCAGCCCCAGCATTTT	CASQTGYSNQPQHF